This record looks at one T cell receptor beta chain sequence and its context. These data are taken from a study of T cell responses to AZD1222 COVID-19 vaccine. The germline gives CDR1 MNHEY, CDR2 SVGAGI. The CDR3 loop spans 14 amino acids. V was cut by 6 bases and J by 3 bases, with 12 bases left in between. Clones were read by immunoSEQ multiplex PCR, and TCRdb kept only the in-frame ones, dropping some. The sample lists around 200,000 clones; approximately 94% were seen once. This receptor was identified in an adult who received the AZD1222 COVID-19 vaccine. The V and J genes are TRBV6-5 and TRBJ1-5; D perhaps matches TRBD1 (5 bases). The input for sequencing was peripheral blood, taken 28 days after the second AZD1222 dose. The CDR3 spells CASRLTGLNQPQHF. For the CDR3, the DNA is TGTGCCAGCAGGCTCACAGGTCTCAATCAGCCCCAGCATTTT.